This TCR beta chain was identified in a study of pediatric ulcerative colitis. Whole-study context: Six or seven patients showed pancolitis and two showed left-sided colitis. Study-wide points: Blood-rectal clonal overlap within each person was significantly higher in ulcerative colitis patients than controls.

Details on this clone: The antigen is undetermined.

This CDR3 has 14 amino acids. Between the trimmed V and J ends, which lost 1 base and 0 bases, there was a span of 6 bases. CDR1 is SEHNR, CDR2 FQNEAQ, per germline (reference sequence). The assay was run at survey level. Produced via immunoSEQ multiplex PCR; TCRdb's table is partial and in-frame only. The sample yields over 20,000 clones, about three quarters seen once. One to two pinch biopsies were taken from the rectum during colonoscopy. Ulcerative colitis patients received no immunosuppressive medication before the diagnostic colonoscopy. V gene TRBV7-9 combines with J gene TRBJ1-2; D remains ambiguous. Material for sequencing was gut tissue. This TCR came from a boy younger than 18 with severe ulcerative colitis. For the CDR3, the DNA is TGTGCCAGCAGCTTAGAGGGAGCTAACTATGGCTACACCTTC. Protein sequence: CASSLEGANYGYTF.